This TCR beta chain was found in a study of OX40 agonist ivuxolimab in advanced cancers. V lost 0 bases and J 2 bases, leaving 11 bases between the germline ends. Germline V gene lookup returns CDR1 GTSNPN and CDR2 SVGIG (reference sequence). The CDR3 contains 15 residues. Profiled with immunoSEQ multiplex PCR; TCRdb holds only in-frame clones, not every one. The table has some 47,000 clones, about four fifths seen once. This rearrangement joins TRBV30 to TRBJ2-1, with a possible D match to TRBD2 (6 bases). The sequence was obtained from an adult with an advanced solid tumor such as melanoma, head and neck, liver or kidney cancer. This material consisted of CD4+ or CD8+ T cells sorted from blood, taken in a trial of the OX40 agonist ivuxolimab. The CDR3 is CAWSVTGEAYNEQFF. Here the CDR3 DNA reads TGTGCCTGGAGTGTAACGGGAGAGGCCTACAATGAGCAGTTCTTC. The whole variable domain, remainder taken from reference TRBV30 and TRBJ2-1, is SQTIHQWPATLVQPVGSPLSLECTVEGTSNPNLYWYRQAAGRGLQLLFYSVGIGQISSEVPQNLSASRPQDRQFILSSKKLLLSDSGFYLCAWSVTGEAYNEQFFGPGTRLTVL.